These 15 T cell receptor beta chains originate from one sample sequenced in a study of OX40 agonist ivuxolimab in advanced cancers. The method was immunoSEQ multiplex PCR; TCRdb's version includes in-frame clones alone and lacks a portion of them. Of about 92,000 clones in the sample, 90% to 95% were seen once. Sequenced here: CD4+ or CD8+ T cells sorted from blood, sampled in a trial of the OX40 agonist ivuxolimab. These TCRs come from an adult with an advanced solid tumor such as melanoma, head and neck, liver or kidney cancer.

The genes are TRBV7-2 and TRBJ2-5, with 10 nucleotides matching TRBD2. In germline, CDR1 is SGHTA, CDR2 FQGNSA. V shed 2 bases, J shed 5 bases, and the junction held 5 bases outside the gene matches. The CDR3 covers 15 residues. CDR3 nucleotide sequence: TGTGCCAGCAGCTTAAGCGGGAGGGCCGGGGAGACCCAGTACTTC. Translation: CASSLSGRAGETQYF.

The rearrangement uses TRBV7-9 and TRBJ2-3; D gene unclear. This CDR3 is built from 14 residues. Trimming left V 2 bases short and J 5 bases short, with 11 bases between. The germline gives CDR1 SEHNR, CDR2 FQNEAQ (reference sequence). The CDR3: CASSLSLSGDTQYF. CDR3 nucleotide sequence: TGTGCCAGCAGCTTATCGCTGTCAGGAGATACGCAGTATTTT.

The genes are TRBV7-2 and TRBJ2-5; 9 nucleotides line up with TRBD1. The CDR3 totals 14 residues. J was trimmed by 5 bases and V by 0 bases; bases with no gene match: 1. Germline values: CDR1 SGHTA, CDR2 FQGNSA. CDR3 in DNA: TGTGCCAGCAGCTTAGCGGGGACAGGGGAGACCCAGTACTTC. Protein sequence: CASSLAGTGETQYF.

The chain uses TRBV4-2 and TRBJ2-3; no clear D. The CDR3 has 16 residues. Germline V gene lookup returns CDR1 LGHNA and CDR2 YNFKEQ. Trimming shortened V by 0 bases and J by 0 bases, and 10 bases separated the two germline ends. CDR3 nucleotides: TGTGCCAGCAGCCAAGATACAGCTGCTAGCACAGATACGCAGTATTTT. Translated, it gives CASSQDTAASTDTQYF.

The chain joins TRBV5-6 to TRBJ1-6, with a weak D call TRBD1 (6 bases). The CDR3 consists of 14 residues. CDR1 and CDR2 (germline): SGHDT, YYEEEE. Trimming cost V 1 base and J 9 bases, with 11 bases left between them. CDR3 residues: CASSLWGLRSPLHF. The CDR3 region has the DNA TGTGCCAGCAGCTTGTGGGGGCTCCGTTCACCCCTCCACTTT.

The chain carries TRBV7-2 and TRBJ2-1; weak D call: TRBD2 (6 bases). Germline V gene lookup returns CDR1 SGHTA and CDR2 FQGNSA. CDR3 length: 15 residues. Trimming removed 1 base at V and 8 bases at J, with 15 bases between. The chain's CDR3 is CASSLEGGTWDEQFF. CDR3 nucleotides: TGTGCCAGCAGCTTAGAAGGCGGGACGTGGGATGAGCAGTTCTTC. Together with reference TRBV7-2 and TRBJ2-1, the CDR3 gives the full variable domain: GAGVSQSPSNKVTEKGKDVELRCDPISGHTALYWYRQSLGQGLEFLIYFQGNSAPDKSGLPSDRFSAERTGGSVSTLTIQRTQQEDSAVYLCASSLEGGTWDEQFFGPGTRLTVL.

The chain recombines TRBV7-2 with TRBJ2-1, with D possibly matching TRBD2 (6 bases). This CDR3 spans 14 amino acids. Germline V gene lookup returns CDR1 SGHTA and CDR2 FQGNSA. Trimming removed 8 bases at V and 2 bases at J, with 13 bases between. CDR3 sequence reads: CASDLSSAYNEQFF. CDR3 coding DNA: TGTGCCAGCGACCTCTCTAGCGCCTACAATGAGCAGTTCTTC.

The chain combines TRBV28 with TRBJ2-5, with TRBD2 matching over 7 bases. Germline values: CDR1 MDHEN, CDR2 SYDVKM. CDR3 length: 14 residues. V dropped 6 bases and J dropped 6; count of bases not matched to a gene: 10. CDR3 region: CASSPYGRQKTQYF. CDR3 DNA sequence: TGTGCCAGCAGCCCATACGGGAGGCAGAAGACCCAGTACTTC.

The rearrangement uses TRBV11-1 and TRBJ2-3; perhaps TRBD2 as D (5 bases). The CDR3 contains 17 residues. Trimming took 2 bases from V and 8 from J, leaving 23 bases between them. Per germline, CDR1 SGHAT and CDR2 FQDESV (reference sequence). DNA of the CDR3: TGTGCCAGCAGCTTATGGTCGTCGGAGACTACCCGAGGTACGCAGTATTTT. It encodes CASSLWSSETTRGTQYF.

The chain is built from TRBV10-3 and TRBJ2-1; 8 bases align to TRBD2. Looked up from germline, CDR1 is ENHRY and CDR2 is SYGVKD. The CDR3 has 13 residues. V gave up 5 bases and J gave up 8 bases; unmatched junction bases: 5. This CDR3 reads CAISRTSLDEQFF. The CDR3 DNA follows: TGTGCCATCAGTCGGACTAGCTTAGATGAGCAGTTCTTC.

In this sample, this clone turned up once. V and J are TRBV5-6 and TRBJ2-3; D ambiguous. V was trimmed by 0 bases and J by 4 bases, leaving 3 bases between them. Per the germline V gene, CDR1 is SGHDT and CDR2 is YYEEEE. The CDR3 totals 12 residues. The DNA of the CDR3 is TGTGCCAGCAGCTTGGGTTCAGATACGCAGTATTTT. As protein: CASSLGSDTQYF.

This chain links TRBV27 with TRBJ2-7; the match to TRBD2 covers 11 bases. CDR1 is MNHEY, CDR2 SMNVEV, per germline (reference sequence). Trimming removed 2 bases from V and 4 bases from J; junction bases left unmatched: 4. There are 15 residues in the CDR3. The CDR3 here is CASSLGTSGTYEQYF. The CDR3 DNA reads as TGTGCCAGCAGTTTAGGGACTAGCGGCACTTACGAGCAGTACTTC.

The J gene is TRBJ2-1, the V gene TRBV11-2; D gene uncertain. The CDR3 covers 11 residues. V was clipped by 2 bases and J by 9 bases, with 5 bases between them. Germline CDR1 SGHAT, CDR2 FQNNGV. In DNA form, the CDR3 reads TGTGCCAGCAGCTTATATATTGAGCAGTTCTTC. Protein: CASSLYIEQFF.

The rearrangement joins TRBV16 to TRBJ2-5; 7 bases fit TRBD1. Germline trimming cut 4 bases from V and 2 bases from J; bases unmatched to any gene: 7. The CDR3 has 15 residues. The V gene's germline CDR1 is KGHSY and CDR2 FQNENV. CDR3 DNA: TGTGCCAGCAGCCCAACCAGGGGGAAGCAAGAGACCCAGTACTTC. This translates into CASSPTRGKQETQYF.

The chain combines TRBV18 with TRBJ2-5, with TRBD1 matching 9 bases. V lost 6 bases and J lost 5; bases outside the gene matches: 7. The CDR3 is 14 amino acids. The germline V gene has CDR1 KGHSH and CDR2 LQKENI. The CDR3 sequence is CASSEGQGVETQYF. In DNA form, the CDR3 reads TGTGCCAGCTCGGAGGGACAGGGCGTCGAGACCCAGTACTTC.